These T cell receptor beta chains were read from a single sample in a study of response to subunit inactivated influenza vaccine. Using its own MiXCR run on the RT-PCR reads, TCRdb lists one record per CDR3 protein. The sample includes 540,000 or so distinct CDR3 sequences, 13% of them seen just once. Sequences were derived from PBMCs from blood, sampled 40 to 50 days after vaccination. The receptors stem from a man between 50 and 59 years old who received an inactivated influenza vaccine. Each CDR3 is given without its conserved first and last residue. D genes are given only for firm matches. Expanded clones get a size class; other rows say once, few or many, or leave the size out.

CDR3 | D | size | J | V
ASSVANLYTGELF | . | once | TRBJ2-2 | TRBV7-6
ASSSRQGGMDEQY | TRBD1 | few | TRBJ2-7 | TRBV11-2
ATKPGLAANTGELF | TRBD2 | . | TRBJ2-2 | TRBV27
AISESGRTSGTYEQY | TRBD2 | . | TRBJ2-7 | TRBV10-3
ASSPTISNQPQH | . | few | TRBJ1-5 | TRBV12-3/TRBV12-4
ASSSNSGFSYEQY | . | . | TRBJ2-7 | TRBV7-2
ASSLGTYDSNQPQH | . | many | TRBJ1-5 | TRBV12-3/TRBV12-4
ASSQGGEELF | . | . | TRBJ2-2 | TRBV4-2
SGKLPSSYEQY | . | . | TRBJ2-7 | TRBV20-1
ASSLGPSRTDTQY | . | . | TRBJ2-3 | TRBV5-1
ASSPTLGRANTGELF | . | . | TRBJ2-2 | TRBV7-7
ASSLEGRPTYEQY | . | . | TRBJ2-7 | TRBV5-4
SAGTGVRYEQY | TRBD1 | few | TRBJ2-7 | TRBV29-1
ASKGGGAYEQY | . | few | TRBJ2-7 | TRBV6-2/TRBV6-3
SPALSVVRNEQY | . | few | TRBJ2-7 | TRBV20-1
ASSMGAGGVDYEQY | TRBD1 | . | TRBJ2-7 | TRBV5-1
ASSYSLATAPGDTQY | . | . | TRBJ2-3 | TRBV6-2/TRBV6-3
ATRQLDEQY | . | few | TRBJ2-7 | TRBV27
ASSILAGRLYEQY | . | . | TRBJ2-7 | TRBV19
ATSKGQGAMYGYT | TRBD1 | few | TRBJ1-2 | TRBV15
ASSFRAAGPQH | . | few | TRBJ1-5 | TRBV12-3/TRBV12-4
AGSFQSGQNSPLH | . | . | TRBJ1-6 | TRBV12-3/TRBV12-4
ASSGGANSPLH | TRBD1 | . | TRBJ1-6 | TRBV24-1
ASSLVLGYNEQF | . | . | TRBJ2-1 | TRBV7-9
SARQASGTDTQY | . | . | TRBJ2-3 | TRBV20-1
ASSLGRTYEQY | . | many | TRBJ2-7 | TRBV28
ASSRLARGEQF | TRBD2 | many | TRBJ2-1 | TRBV14